This passage covers 21 T cell receptor beta chains from one sample sequenced in a study of graft-versus-host responses after intestinal transplantation. Sequenced by immunoSEQ multiplex PCR; TCRdb stores in-frame clones only, minus some. The repertoire consists of 8,000 to 9,500 clones, with 31% occurring once and the leading ten covering around 2%. The authors seeded around 200,000 CFSE-labeled responder cells together with around 200,000 irradiated stimulator cells tagged with violet dye. The sample was alloreactive CD8+ T cells from a mixed lymphocyte reaction culture, taken before intestinal transplant. Subset of the sample: CFSE-low proliferating T cells sorted from roughly six-day pre-transplant mixed lymphocyte reaction (GvH or HvG direction). Every receptor here comes from a human patient who received an intestinal transplant.

This clone was observed a handful of times. V is TRBV5-1 and J is TRBJ2-3; TRBD2 matches at 8 bases. CDR3 length: 16 amino acids. CDR1 and CDR2 (germline): SGHRS, YFSETQ. The V segment lost 0 bases and the J segment 2 bases; nucleotides outside the gene matches: 5. CDR3 in DNA: TGCGCCAGCAGCTTGGCTGCGGGGGGCTACACAGATACGCAGTATTTT. It yields the protein CASSLAAGGYTDTQYF.

The sample holds a few counts of this clone. The chain carries TRBV27 and TRBJ1-1; TRBD1 is a possible D gene (5 bases). The CDR3 has 15 residues. Germline V CDR1 and CDR2: MNHEY, SMNVEV (reference sequence). V was cut by 0 bases and J by 5 bases, with 13 bases left in between. The CDR3 DNA is TGTGCCAGCAGTTTATCCCGAGTCGGGGGGACTGAAGCTTTCTTT. Translated, it gives CASSLSRVGGTEAFF.

The chain has TRBV2 and TRBJ2-4, with a tentative D call TRBD2 (7 bases). Germline assignment: CDR1 SNHLY and CDR2 FYNNEI. Deletions cut 7 bases from V and 0 bases from J, with 22 bases between. The CDR3 is 18 residues long. As DNA, the CDR3 is TGTGCCAGCAAGGGGGGGGTGGCATCTCTGTTAGCCAAAAACATTCAGTACTTC. It yields the protein CASKGGVASLLAKNIQYF.

The chain links TRBV5-1 to TRBJ2-3; D uncertain. This CDR3 has 13 amino acids. V was shortened by 4 bases and J by 4 bases, with 10 bases between the two germline ends. Germline CDR1 and CDR2: SGHRS and YFSETQ. CDR3 amino acids: CASSPLLSDTQYF. The CDR3 DNA is TGCGCCAGCAGCCCTCTACTTTCAGATACGCAGTATTTT.

The chain combines TRBV7-8 with TRBJ2-7, with 15 nucleotides matching TRBD2. CDR3 length equals 19 residues. Germline V lookup: CDR1 SGHVS, CDR2 FQNEAQ. Trimming took 0 bases from V and 0 from J; bases not matched to a gene: 6. The CDR3 spells CASSLAAGLAGGPSYEQYF. In DNA form, the CDR3 reads TGTGCCAGCAGCTTAGCGGCGGGACTAGCGGGGGGACCCTCCTACGAGCAGTACTTC.

This clone was observed a handful of times. This chain uses TRBV30 with TRBJ2-5; D might be TRBD2 (5 bases). CDR1 GTSNPN and CDR2 SVGIG come from the germline V gene (reference sequence). CDR3 length: 15 amino acids. Trimming took off 3 bases at V and 5 bases at J, with 19 bases between the two ends. The DNA for the CDR3 is TGTGCCTGGAGAAGCGGAGAAACCGACGTGGAGACCCAGTACTTC. Protein product: CAWRSGETDVETQYF.

The CDR3 region is CASSMDRGVVYNEQFF. CDR3 nucleotides: TGTGCCAGTAGTATGGACAGGGGGGTTGTCTACAATGAGCAGTTCTTC. This chain connects TRBV19 to TRBJ2-1; 10 bases align to TRBD1. The germline CDR1 and CDR2 sequences are LNHDA and SQIVND (reference sequence). This CDR3 region has 16 residues. Trimming cost V 3 bases and J 3 bases; bases outside gene matches: 5.

In its sample, this clone ranks as medium-sized (0.01 to 0.1%). The gene calls are TRBV30 and TRBJ1-1; TRBD1 is a possible D gene (5 bases). Germline V lookup: CDR1 GTSNPN, CDR2 SVGIG (reference sequence). The germline V and J ends were trimmed by 8 bases and 5 bases, with 12 bases remaining between them. The CDR3 covers 11 residues. The CDR3 nucleotides read TGTGCCAGCGACAGATGGACTGAAGCTTTCTTT. Its protein product is CASDRWTEAFF.

The V gene is TRBV7-9, the J gene TRBJ1-4; D not certain. The V end was cut by 2 bases, the J end by 4 bases, with 11 bases between. This CDR3 is 15 amino acids long. The germline CDR1 and CDR2 sequences are SEHNR and FQNEAQ (reference sequence). Here the CDR3 reads CASSLQRNHNEKLFF. The CDR3 DNA reads TGTGCCAGCAGCTTACAGCGGAACCATAATGAAAAACTGTTTTTT.

The rearrangement links TRBV9 to TRBJ1-2, with 12 bases fitting TRBD1. CDR1 and CDR2 from the germline V gene are SGDLS and YYNGEE. The CDR3 is made up of 15 amino acids. The J segment lost 6 bases and the V segment lost 0 bases, leaving 3 bases of the junction unmatched. In DNA form, the CDR3 reads TGTGCCAGCAGCGTAGTAGGGACAGGGGGCGATGGCTACACCTTC. As protein: CASSVVGTGGDGYTF.

In this sample, this clone turned up a few times. This chain connects TRBV6-1 to TRBJ2-7; 10 nucleotides match TRBD2. The germline V gene encodes CDR1 MNHNS and CDR2 SASEGT. Trimming cost V 1 base and J 4 bases; bases outside gene matches: 4. CDR3 length: 15 amino acids. The CDR3 DNA reads as TGTGCCAGCAGTGAAGTCCCTAGCGGGAGTTACGAGCAGTACTTC. Residues: CASSEVPSGSYEQYF.

This clone was found once. V gene TRBV7-8 combines with J gene TRBJ2-3; 9 positions match TRBD2. The length of the CDR3 is 15 residues. The V and J ends lost 6 bases and 2 bases, in that order; junction bases with no gene match: 6. CDR1 SGHVS and CDR2 FQNEAQ come from the germline V gene. In DNA form, the CDR3 reads TGTGCCAGCAGGATAGCGGGAGCCGACACAGATACGCAGTATTTT. Translation gives CASRIAGADTDTQYF.

By share, this clone ranks as medium-sized. The J gene is TRBJ1-1, the V gene TRBV5-5; D perhaps matches TRBD1 (5 bases). The CDR3 spans 14 residues. Germline values: CDR1 SGHKS, CDR2 YYEKEE (reference sequence). The ends were cut back, 3 bases at V and 4 bases at J, with 13 bases in the middle. CDR3 DNA sequence: TGTGCCAGCAGCTGGGGGGTGGGTGGCACTGAAGCTTTCTTT. Its translation: CASSWGVGGTEAFF.

The genes are TRBV7-9 and TRBJ2-5; TRBD1 matches at 8 bases. This CDR3 has 14 amino acids. CDR1 and CDR2 from the germline V gene are SEHNR and FQNEAQ (reference sequence). The ends lost 5 bases at V and 5 bases at J; junction bases unmatched: 7. CDR3 loop: CASSDGQGGETQYF. CDR3 nucleotides: TGTGCCAGCAGCGACGGACAGGGTGGGGAGACCCAGTACTTC.

CDR3 loop: CASSERHRGLQFF. In DNA, the CDR3 is TGTGCCAGCAGTGAACGACACAGGGGGTTGCAGTTCTTC. The V call is TRBV6-1, the J call TRBJ2-1; TRBD1 agrees at 8 bases. Germline CDR1 MNHNS, CDR2 SASEGT. The CDR3 sequence is 13 residues long. The V and J ends lost 2 bases and 12 bases, in that order; junction bases with no gene match: 6.

The rearrangement links TRBV27 to TRBJ2-4, with D possibly TRBD2 on 5 matching bases. Germline V gives CDR1 MNHEY, CDR2 SMNVEV (reference sequence). Trimming pared 8 bases from V and 11 bases from J, leaving 13 bases between. This CDR3 is built from 11 residues. This chain's CDR3 is CASLDAGVQYF. The CDR3 bases are TGTGCCAGCCTAGATGCGGGTGTTCAGTACTTC.

The V and J genes are TRBV27 and TRBJ2-1; 8 bases agree with TRBD2. V lost 0 bases, J lost 0 bases, and 13 bases stayed unmatched. The length of the CDR3 is 20 residues. Looked up from germline, CDR1 is MNHEY and CDR2 is SMNVEV (reference sequence). CDR3 coding DNA: TGTGCCAGCAGTTTATCACACCCCACAATAGCGGGATACTCCTACAATGAGCAGTTCTTC. This gives the protein CASSLSHPTIAGYSYNEQFF.

This clone was detected only once. The chain employs TRBV11-3 and TRBJ2-5; tentative D call: TRBD2 (5 bases). With 1 base removed from V and 7 bases from J, the gap between germline ends came to 13 bases. This CDR3 is 14 amino acids long. CDR1 is SGHNT, CDR2 YENEEA, per germline. The CDR3 DNA follows: TGTGCCAGCAGCTTAGTCTCGAGGGCGGGGACCCAGTACTTC. Its protein product is CASSLVSRAGTQYF.

This clone showed up just a few times. The chain combines TRBV6-9 with TRBJ1-5, with unresolved D. The CDR3 covers 11 residues. From germline, CDR1 is MNHGY and CDR2 SVAAGI. V was shortened by 8 bases and J by 3 bases, with 5 bases between the two germline ends. DNA for the CDR3: TGTGCCAGCGGCCCCAATCAGCCCCAGCATTTT. This codes for CASGPNQPQHF.

The chain employs TRBV30 and TRBJ1-1; unclear D gene. The CDR3 is 13 amino acids. The V end was cut by 2 bases, the J end by 2 bases, with 9 bases between. Germline values: CDR1 GTSNPN, CDR2 SVGIG (reference sequence). The CDR3 protein is CAWSSAVNTEAFF. The CDR3 DNA sequence: TGTGCCTGGAGTTCTGCAGTAAACACTGAAGCTTTCTTT. Full variable domain (outside the CDR3, taken from reference TRBV30 and TRBJ1-1): SQTIHQWPATLVQPVGSPLSLECTVEGTSNPNLYWYRQAAGRGLQLLFYSVGIGQISSEVPQNLSASRPQDRQFILSSKKLLLSDSGFYLCAWSSAVNTEAFFGQGTRLTVV.

This clone showed up just a few times. J is TRBJ2-4 and V is TRBV4-1; D perhaps matches TRBD2 (5 bases). Trimming removed 4 bases at V and 3 bases at J, with 13 bases between. From germline, CDR1 is MGHRA and CDR2 YSYEKL. The CDR3 consists of 15 residues. The CDR3 is CASSPDQLVKNIQYF. The CDR3 region has the DNA TGCGCCAGCAGCCCAGACCAACTAGTCAAAAACATTCAGTACTTC.